Presented here are 5 T cell receptor beta chains from one specimen sequenced in a study of T cell responses to AZD1222 COVID-19 vaccine. Method: immunoSEQ multiplex PCR; TCRdb's copy keeps in-frame clones and lacks some. Of 200,000 or so clones in the sample, over 80% were seen once. The sequencing here drew on peripheral blood, taken on day 0 of AZD1222 vaccination. The receptors were gathered from an adult in good health.

This clone was seen once. This chain joins TRBV19 and TRBJ2-6; D is undetermined. CDR1 and CDR2 (germline): LNHDA, SQIVND (reference sequence). The V and J ends lost 3 bases and 2 bases respectively, with 8 bases between them. The CDR3 length is 15 residues. CDR3 sequence reads: CASSIHTPGANVLTF. The CDR3 bases are TGTGCCAGTAGTATTCACACCCCTGGGGCCAACGTCCTGACTTTC.

The chain uses TRBV7-8 and TRBJ1-2; D perhaps matches TRBD1 (5 bases). Trimming pared 1 base from V and 3 bases from J, leaving 24 bases between. This CDR3 comprises 19 residues. From germline, CDR1 is SGHVS and CDR2 FQNEAQ. CDR3: CASSLGSRGRAVEDYGYTF. In DNA form, the CDR3 reads TGTGCCAGCAGCTTAGGTTCCCGGGGCAGGGCCGTGGAAGACTATGGCTACACCTTC.

V usage is TRBV6-5 and J usage is TRBJ1-1; 7 bases line up with TRBD1. Losses at the gene ends were 6 bases for V and 8 bases for J; bases not matched to a gene: 6. CDR1 MNHEY and CDR2 SVGAGI come from the germline V gene. The length of the CDR3 is 12 residues. CDR3 coding DNA: TGTGCCAGCAGCTACGAGACAGGGGAAGCTTTCTTT. It encodes CASSYETGEAFF.

The V and J genes are TRBV6-6 and TRBJ2-3; TRBD1 aligns across 9 bases. Per germline, CDR1 MNHNY and CDR2 SVGAGI (reference sequence). Trimming cost V 4 bases and J 3 bases; bases outside gene matches: 8. CDR3 length: 16 amino acids. This CDR3 is CASSSGTGTVTDTQYF. The DNA of the CDR3 is TGTGCCAGCAGTTCGGGGACAGGGACGGTAACAGATACGCAGTATTTT.

CDR3 in DNA: TGTGCCAGCAGTTTCGGGACTCTCTACGAGCAGTACTTC. It translates to CASSFGTLYEQYF. V gene TRBV12-3 or TRBV12-4 combines with J gene TRBJ2-7, with D possibly being TRBD2 (6 bases). The CDR3 is made up of 13 amino acids. The V and J ends lost 3 bases and 3 bases respectively, with 9 bases between them.